The next 13 T cell receptor beta chains were all read from a single sample in a study of blood T cells in healthy people across ages. For the second PCR, which ran for about 7 to 12 cycles, a sample-barcoded 5' primer and a J-beta primer mix were used. TCRdb used MiXCR to reprocess the 5' RACE reads, holding one entry per CDR3 protein. The sample includes roughly 900,000 distinct CDR3 sequences, 29% of them seen just once. Specimen: blood. The receptors here all came from a woman over 75 in good health.

This clonotype was observed at least ten times. Germline and junction disagree at one end, which may indicate a read error. The CDR3, as DNA: TGCGCCAGCAGCCCGGGGACAGCCAAAGAGACCCAGTACTTC. This gives the protein CASSPGTAKETQYF. The chain combines TRBV18 with TRBJ2-5, with 7 bases lining up with TRBD1. CDR3 length equals 14 residues. From germline, CDR1 is KGHSH and CDR2 LQKENI.

This chain connects TRBV5-1 to TRBJ2-4; 16 nucleotides align to TRBD2. There are 17 residues in the CDR3. CDR1 and CDR2 from the germline V gene are SGHRS and YFSETQ. V trimming: 4 bases; J trimming: 13 bases; junction bases outside the gene matches: 14. The CDR3 DNA follows: TGCGCCAGCAGCGGGACTAGCGGGAGGGCCAACTACAATGAGCAGTACTTC. It is translated as CASSGTSGRANYNEQYF.

As regards this clonotype: As the CDR3 is not closed by the conserved phenylalanine or tryptophan, this likely results from a read error. The DNA is omitted, as the CDR3 cannot be located on it reliably, and the CDR3 follows TCRdb's listing. The chain employs TRBV20-1 and TRBJ1-2; no DNA check was done on the table's D call, TRBD1. The CDR3 comprises 13 residues, both ends counted. Germline V gene data show CDR1 as DFQATT and CDR2 as SNEGSKA (reference sequence). The CDR3 loop reads CCARDRLREGYTC.

This clonotype showed up many times. The rearrangement joins TRBV4-2 to TRBJ1-2, with 7 bases lining up with TRBD1. CDR3 length: 14 amino acids. Germline V gene lookup returns CDR1 LGHNA and CDR2 YNFKEQ. Unmatched junction bases numbered 3, after V lost 0 bases and J lost 5 bases. Written as DNA, the CDR3 is TGTGCCAGCAGCCAAGAACAGGGGTCGTATGGCTACACCTTC. It codes for CASSQEQGSYGYTF.

V and J are TRBV30 and TRBJ1-6, with 10 bases that match TRBD1. After removal of 0 bases from V and 9 bases from J, the junction contained 5 bases not matched to a gene. The CDR3 runs to 15 residues. Germline CDR1 reads GTSNPN; CDR2 reads SVGIG (reference sequence). The CDR3 sequence is CAWSVGDRGGSPLHF. CDR3 sequence (DNA): TGTGCCTGGAGTGTAGGGGACAGGGGAGGTTCACCCCTCCACTTT.

V and J are TRBV6-2 or TRBV6-3 and TRBJ1-2, with 8 bases identical to TRBD1. The ends lost 2 bases at V and 8 bases at J; junction bases unmatched: 4. Germline lookup yields CDR1 MNHEY and CDR2 SVGEGT. This CDR3 contains 13 residues. The CDR3 DNA reads TGTGCCAGCAGTTACGTCAGGGGGCAAGGCTACACCTTC. It encodes CASSYVRGQGYTF.

This clonotype was seen ten or more times. The gene calls are TRBV15 and TRBJ2-7; 7 nucleotides agree with TRBD1. The junction had 8 bases not matched to a gene; V was cut back by 3 bases and J by 6 bases. This CDR3 contains 14 residues. Germline CDR1 LNHNV, CDR2 YYDKDF (reference sequence). The chain's CDR3 is CATSSRQGWSEQYF. CDR3 coding DNA: TGTGCCACCAGCAGTAGACAGGGTTGGTCCGAGCAGTACTTC.

This clonotype was found many times. V gene TRBV28 combines with J gene TRBJ2-2; tentatively, D is TRBD1 (6 bases). From germline, CDR1 is MDHEN and CDR2 SYDVKM. This CDR3 has 14 residues. V was pared by 4 bases and J by 1 base, with 7 bases between. The CDR3 reads CASSSTGNTGELFF. DNA for the CDR3: TGTGCCAGCAGTTCGACAGGGAACACCGGGGAGCTGTTTTTT.

This clonotype was counted at least ten times. This chain uses TRBV20-1 with TRBJ2-7; D unclear. CDR1 and CDR2 (germline): DFQATT, SNEGSKA (reference sequence). Trimming cost V 3 bases and J 2 bases, with 8 bases left between them. This CDR3 is built from 12 residues. CDR3: CSASPTPYEQYF. The CDR3 nucleotides read TGCAGTGCTAGCCCGACACCCTACGAGCAGTACTTC.

This clonotype was recorded at least ten times. V usage is TRBV14 and J usage is TRBJ2-1, with D maybe TRBD1 (8 bases). CDR3 size: 15 residues. The germline gives CDR1 SGHDN, CDR2 FVKESK. V was clipped by 4 bases and J by 8 bases, with 18 bases between them. The CDR3 loop reads CASSPRTGRGYEQFF. The CDR3 DNA reads as TGTGCCAGCAGCCCGAGGACAGGGAGGGGATATGAGCAGTTCTTC.

This clonotype appeared a few times. The gene calls are TRBV20-1 and TRBJ1-1, with 7 positions matching TRBD1. Germline V lookup: CDR1 DFQATT, CDR2 SNEGSKA (reference sequence). This CDR3 region has 14 residues. V lost 0 bases and J lost 3; bases outside the gene matches: 4. CDR3 sequence reads: CSARDLGQHTEAFF. CDR3 in DNA: TGCAGTGCTAGAGACCTGGGACAGCACACTGAAGCTTTCTTT.

The CDR3 reads CASKGQLNEKLFF. The CDR3 DNA reads as TGTGCCAGCAAGGGACAGCTTAATGAAAAACTGTTTTTT. The chain employs TRBV27 and TRBJ1-4; 7 bases are shared with TRBD1. Germline V gene sequence: CDR1 MNHEY, CDR2 SMNVEV (reference sequence). The CDR3 is 13 residues long. V gave up 7 bases and J gave up 4 bases; unmatched junction bases: 3.

In its sample, this clonotype was seen many times. This chain links TRBV7-2 with TRBJ2-1, with D possibly matching TRBD2 (6 bases). Germline V gives CDR1 SGHTA, CDR2 FQGNSA. CDR3 length: 14 amino acids. V shed 1 base and J shed 9 bases, with 13 bases lying between them. CDR3 in amino acids: CASSLESSVGEQFF. The CDR3 DNA reads TGTGCCAGCAGCTTAGAGTCTAGCGTCGGTGAGCAGTTCTTC.